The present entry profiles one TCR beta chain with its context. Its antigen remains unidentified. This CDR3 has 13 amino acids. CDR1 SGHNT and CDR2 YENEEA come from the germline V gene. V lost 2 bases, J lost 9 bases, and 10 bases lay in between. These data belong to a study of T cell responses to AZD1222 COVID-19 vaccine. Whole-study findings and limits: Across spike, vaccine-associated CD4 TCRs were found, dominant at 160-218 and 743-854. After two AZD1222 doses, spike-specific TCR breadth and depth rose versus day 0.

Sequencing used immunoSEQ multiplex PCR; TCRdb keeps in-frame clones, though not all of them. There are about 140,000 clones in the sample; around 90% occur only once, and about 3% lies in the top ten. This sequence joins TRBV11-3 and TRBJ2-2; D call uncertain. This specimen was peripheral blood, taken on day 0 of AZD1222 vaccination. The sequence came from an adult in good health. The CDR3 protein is CASSLFLGRELFF. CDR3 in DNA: TGTGCCAGCAGCTTATTCCTGGGCCGGGAGCTGTTTTTT.